This T cell receptor (beta chain) was captured in a study of blood T cell repertoires in COVID-19. Produced via immunoSEQ multiplex PCR; TCRdb's table is partial and in-frame only. The data show some 140,000 clones, just under 85% seen once. CDR1 and CDR2 from the germline V gene are SGHTA and FQGTGA. J was trimmed by 9 bases and V by 4 bases; bases with no gene match: 10. The CDR3 totals 14 residues. The clonotype was recovered from a woman at least 80 years old with acute or convalescent COVID-19. The rearrangement uses TRBV7-3 and TRBJ2-5; 8 nucleotides line up with TRBD2. The sample comprised peripheral blood. CDR3 in amino acids: CASSSPGLDQSQYF. For the CDR3, the DNA is TGTGCCAGCAGCTCCCCGGGACTAGATCAGTCCCAGTACTTC.